The 9 T cell receptor beta chains in this list originate from one sample, sequenced in a study of OX40 agonist ivuxolimab in advanced cancers. Libraries were prepared by immunoSEQ multiplex PCR; TCRdb keeps only in-frame clonotypes and omits some of them. The data contain more than 50,000 clones, approximately 90% of them singletons. The sequenced sample was CD4+ or CD8+ T cells sorted from blood, obtained in a trial of the OX40 agonist ivuxolimab. Receptors originate from an adult with an advanced solid tumor such as melanoma, head and neck, liver or kidney cancer.

The chain recombines TRBV6-1 with TRBJ1-2; TRBD1 might be the D (5 bases). V was trimmed by 6 bases and J by 3 bases, leaving 14 bases between them. Germline loops: CDR1 MNHNS, CDR2 SASEGT. The CDR3 loop spans 14 amino acids. As DNA, the CDR3 is TGTGCCAGCAGGAGGGGTGGGGCGGACTATGGCTACACCTTC. Protein product: CASRRGGADYGYTF.

The gene calls are TRBV7-3 and TRBJ2-1, with D tentatively TRBD1 (5 bases). The CDR3 has 13 amino acids. Germline CDR1 SGHTA, CDR2 FQGTGA. V shed 7 bases and J shed 12 bases, with 19 bases lying between them. The CDR3 region is CASTQTTGERQFF. CDR3 DNA: TGTGCCAGCACCCAAACCACAGGCGAACGGCAGTTCTTC.

The rearrangement uses TRBV6-5 and TRBJ1-2, with a weak D call TRBD1 (5 bases). V lost 0 bases and J lost 7, with 15 bases in between. The CDR3 extends over 15 amino acids. CDR1 and CDR2 from the germline V gene are MNHEY and SVGAGI. The CDR3: CASSYSRTLRGGYTF. The DNA of the CDR3 is TGTGCCAGCAGTTACTCCCGGACACTCCGGGGTGGCTACACCTTC.

V usage is TRBV30 and J usage is TRBJ1-6; D possibly corresponds to TRBD1 (5 bases). The CDR3 extends over 17 amino acids. Trimming cost V 5 bases and J 5 bases, with 22 bases left between them. Germline values: CDR1 GTSNPN, CDR2 SVGIG (reference sequence). The chain's CDR3 is CAWVPGSLGVNNSPLHF. The CDR3 DNA reads as TGTGCCTGGGTTCCGGGATCTCTAGGGGTTAATAATTCACCCCTCCACTTT. Complete variable domain (other parts from reference TRBV30 and TRBJ1-6): SQTIHQWPATLVQPVGSPLSLECTVEGTSNPNLYWYRQAAGRGLQLLFYSVGIGQISSEVPQNLSASRPQDRQFILSSKKLLLSDSGFYLCAWVPGSLGVNNSPLHFGNGTRLTVT.

The J gene is TRBJ2-7, the V gene TRBV29-1; D uncertain. Trimming cost V 7 bases and J 2 bases, with 9 bases left between them. The CDR3 consists of 11 residues. From germline, CDR1 is SQVTM and CDR2 ANQGSEA. In DNA form, the CDR3 reads TGCAGCGCCAGACGGGCCTACGAGCAGTACTTC. The encoded protein is CSARRAYEQYF.

The V call is TRBV9, the J call TRBJ2-6; a weak D match, TRBD1 (6 bases). The CDR3 is 17 amino acids. Germline assignment: CDR1 SGDLS and CDR2 YYNGEE. V was shortened by 4 bases and J by 0 bases, with 14 bases between the two germline ends. CDR3 amino acids: CASSQRDTNSGANVLTF. In DNA form, the CDR3 reads TGTGCCAGCAGCCAACGGGACACAAACTCTGGGGCCAACGTCCTGACTTTC.

This sequence joins TRBV6-1 and TRBJ1-4; D uncertain. Trimming pared 3 bases from V and 8 bases from J, leaving 10 bases between. CDR3 length: 13 amino acids. Germline lookup yields CDR1 MNHNS and CDR2 SASEGT. CDR3: CASSESLGEKLFF. The DNA of the CDR3 is TGTGCCAGCAGTGAGAGTCTCGGGGAAAAACTGTTTTTT.

The genes are TRBV7-9 and TRBJ1-1; D possibly corresponds to TRBD1 (6 bases). In germline, CDR1 is SEHNR, CDR2 FQNEAQ (reference sequence). Trimming stripped 1 base from V and 10 bases from J, with 19 bases between. The CDR3 runs 15 residues. Here the CDR3 reads CASSLVRGYQGRAFF. The CDR3 bases are TGTGCCAGCAGCTTAGTTCGGGGATACCAGGGGAGAGCTTTCTTT.

Worth noting for this clone: Other DNA sequences within the sample encode an identical CDR3. The chain uses TRBV7-8 and TRBJ2-5; D ambiguous. Germline CDR1 and CDR2: SGHVS and FQNEAQ. Trimming took 4 bases from V and 3 from J, leaving 3 bases between them. The CDR3 length is 11 residues. CDR3 sequence reads: CASSSEETQYF. The CDR3 nucleotides read TGTGCCAGCAGCTCCGAAGAGACCCAGTACTTC. Complete variable domain (other parts from reference TRBV7-8 and TRBJ2-5): GAGVSQSPRYKVAKRGQDVALRCDPISGHVSLFWYQQALGQGPEFLTYFQNEAQLDKSGLPSDRFFAERPEGSVSTLKIQRTQQEDSAVYLCASSSEETQYFGPGTRLLVL.